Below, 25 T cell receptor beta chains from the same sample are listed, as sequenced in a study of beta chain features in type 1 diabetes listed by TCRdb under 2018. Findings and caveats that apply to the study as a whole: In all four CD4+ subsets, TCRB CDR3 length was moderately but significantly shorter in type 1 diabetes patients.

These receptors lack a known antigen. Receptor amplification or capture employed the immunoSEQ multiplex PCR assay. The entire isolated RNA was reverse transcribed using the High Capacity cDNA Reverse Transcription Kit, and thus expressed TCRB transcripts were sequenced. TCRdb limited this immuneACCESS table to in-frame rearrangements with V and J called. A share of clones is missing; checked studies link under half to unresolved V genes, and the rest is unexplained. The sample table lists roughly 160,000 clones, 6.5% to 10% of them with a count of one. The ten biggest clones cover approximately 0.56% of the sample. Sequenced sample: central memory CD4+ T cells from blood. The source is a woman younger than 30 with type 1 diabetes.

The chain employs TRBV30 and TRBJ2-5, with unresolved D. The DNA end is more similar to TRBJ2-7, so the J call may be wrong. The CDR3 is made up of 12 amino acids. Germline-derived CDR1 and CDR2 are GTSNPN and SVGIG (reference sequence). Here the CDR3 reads CAWIDEKYEQYF. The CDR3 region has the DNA TGTGCCTGGATAGATGAGAAATACGAGCAGTACTTC.

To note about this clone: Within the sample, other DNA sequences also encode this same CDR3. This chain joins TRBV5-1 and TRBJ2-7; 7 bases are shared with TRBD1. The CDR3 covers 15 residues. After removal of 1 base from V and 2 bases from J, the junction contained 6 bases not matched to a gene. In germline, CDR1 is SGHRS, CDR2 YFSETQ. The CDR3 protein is CASSLSGQGAYEQYF. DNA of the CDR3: TGCGCCAGCAGCTTGAGTGGCCAGGGGGCCTACGAGCAGTACTTC. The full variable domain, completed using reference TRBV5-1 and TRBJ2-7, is KAGVTQTPRYLIKTRGQQVTLSCSPISGHRSVSWYQQTPGQGLQFLFEYFSETQRNKGNFPGRFSGRQFSNSRSEMNVSTLELGDSALYLCASSLSGQGAYEQYFGPGTRLTVT.

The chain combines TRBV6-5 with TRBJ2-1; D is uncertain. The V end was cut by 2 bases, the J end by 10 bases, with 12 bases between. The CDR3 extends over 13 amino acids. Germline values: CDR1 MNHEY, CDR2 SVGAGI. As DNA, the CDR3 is TGTGCCAGCAGTTACAGTCTAGTCGCCGAGCAGTTCTTC. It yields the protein CASSYSLVAEQFF.

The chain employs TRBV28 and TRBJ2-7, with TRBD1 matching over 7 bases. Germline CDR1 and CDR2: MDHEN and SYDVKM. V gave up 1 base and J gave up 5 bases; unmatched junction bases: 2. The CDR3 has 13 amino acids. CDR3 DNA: TGTGCCAGCAGTTTATCAGGGGGAGACGAGCAGTACTTC. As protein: CASSLSGGDEQYF.

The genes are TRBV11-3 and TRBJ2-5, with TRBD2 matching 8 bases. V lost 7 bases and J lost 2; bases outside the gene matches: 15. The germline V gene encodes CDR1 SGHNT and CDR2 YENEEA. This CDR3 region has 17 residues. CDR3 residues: CASTPAVGGGPQETQYF. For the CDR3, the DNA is TGTGCCAGCACCCCGGCCGTTGGCGGGGGGCCTCAAGAGACCCAGTACTTC.

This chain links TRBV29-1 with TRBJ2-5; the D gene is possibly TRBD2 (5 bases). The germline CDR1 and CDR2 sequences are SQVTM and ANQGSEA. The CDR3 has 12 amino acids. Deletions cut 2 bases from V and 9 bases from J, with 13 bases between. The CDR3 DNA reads TGCAGCGTTGAAAGTGGTAGAGGGTCCCAGTACTTC. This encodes CSVESGRGSQYF.

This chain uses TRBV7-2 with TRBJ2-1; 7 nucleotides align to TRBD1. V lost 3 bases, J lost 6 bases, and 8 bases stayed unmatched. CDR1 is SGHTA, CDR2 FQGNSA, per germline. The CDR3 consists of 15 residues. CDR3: CASSLAGTVANEQFF. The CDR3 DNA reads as TGTGCCAGCAGCTTGGCCGGGACAGTAGCCAATGAGCAGTTCTTC.

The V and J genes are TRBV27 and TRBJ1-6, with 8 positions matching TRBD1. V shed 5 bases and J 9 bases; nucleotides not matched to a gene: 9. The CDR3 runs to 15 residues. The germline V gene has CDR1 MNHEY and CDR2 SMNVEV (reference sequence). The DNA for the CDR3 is TGTGCCAGCAGTCATGCACAGGGGGAGACTTCACCCCTCCACTTT. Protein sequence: CASSHAQGETSPLHF.

The CDR3 sequence is CASSVRRGGELFF. The CDR3 DNA reads TGTGCCAGCAGCGTACGGCGGGGCGGGGAGCTGTTTTTT. The V and J genes are TRBV9 and TRBJ2-2, with a tentative D call TRBD2 (6 bases). Germline-derived CDR1 and CDR2 are SGDLS and YYNGEE. V was pared by 1 base and J by 7 bases, with 8 bases between. The CDR3 totals 13 residues.

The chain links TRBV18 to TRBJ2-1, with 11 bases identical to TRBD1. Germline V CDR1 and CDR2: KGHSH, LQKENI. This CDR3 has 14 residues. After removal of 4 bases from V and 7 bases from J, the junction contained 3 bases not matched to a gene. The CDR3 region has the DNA TGTGCCAGCTCACTCGGGACAGGGGGAAATGAGCAGTTCTTC. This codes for CASSLGTGGNEQFF.

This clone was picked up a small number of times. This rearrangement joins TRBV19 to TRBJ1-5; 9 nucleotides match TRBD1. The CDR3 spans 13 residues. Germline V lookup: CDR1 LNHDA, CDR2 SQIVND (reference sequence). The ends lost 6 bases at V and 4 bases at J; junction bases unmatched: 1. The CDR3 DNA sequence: TGTGCCAGTAGAGGACAGGGGAATCAGCCCCAGCATTTT. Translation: CASRGQGNQPQHF.

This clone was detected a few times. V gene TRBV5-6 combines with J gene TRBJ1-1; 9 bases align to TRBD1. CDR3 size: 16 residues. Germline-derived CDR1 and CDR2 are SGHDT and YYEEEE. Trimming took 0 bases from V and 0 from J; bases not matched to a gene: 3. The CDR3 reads CASSLGDRAMNTEAFF. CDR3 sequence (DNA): TGTGCCAGCAGCTTGGGGGACAGGGCCATGAACACTGAAGCTTTCTTT.

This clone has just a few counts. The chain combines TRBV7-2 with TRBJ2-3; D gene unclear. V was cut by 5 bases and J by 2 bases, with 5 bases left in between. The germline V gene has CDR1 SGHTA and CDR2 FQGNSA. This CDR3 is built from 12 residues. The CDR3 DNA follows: TGTGCCAGCAGCCAGTACACAGATACGCAGTATTTT. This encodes CASSQYTDTQYF.

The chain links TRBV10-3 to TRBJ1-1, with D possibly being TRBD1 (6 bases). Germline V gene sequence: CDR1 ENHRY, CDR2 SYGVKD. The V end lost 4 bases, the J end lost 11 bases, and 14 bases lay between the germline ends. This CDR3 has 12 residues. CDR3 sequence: CAISGQGFIAFF. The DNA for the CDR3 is TGTGCCATCAGTGGGCAGGGGTTCATTGCTTTCTTT.

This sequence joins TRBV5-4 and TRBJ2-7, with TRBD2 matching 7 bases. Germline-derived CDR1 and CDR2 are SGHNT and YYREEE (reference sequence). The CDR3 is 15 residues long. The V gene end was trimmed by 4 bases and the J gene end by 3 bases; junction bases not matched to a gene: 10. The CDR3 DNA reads TGTGCCAGCAGCCCCGGGGGGTCAGGGAGCTACGAGCAGTACTTC. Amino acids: CASSPGGSGSYEQYF.

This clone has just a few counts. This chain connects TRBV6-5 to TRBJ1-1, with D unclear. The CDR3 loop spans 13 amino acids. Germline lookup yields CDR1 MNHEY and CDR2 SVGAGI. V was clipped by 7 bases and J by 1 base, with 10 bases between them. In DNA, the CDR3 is TGTGCCAGCAAAATTTACAAGAACACTGAAGCTTTCTTT. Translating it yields CASKIYKNTEAFF.

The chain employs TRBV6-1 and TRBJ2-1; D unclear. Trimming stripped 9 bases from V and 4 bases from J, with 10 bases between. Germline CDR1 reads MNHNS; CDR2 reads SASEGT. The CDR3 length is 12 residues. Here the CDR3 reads CASGGRYNEQFF. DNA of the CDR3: TGTGCCAGTGGCGGCAGATACAATGAGCAGTTCTTC.

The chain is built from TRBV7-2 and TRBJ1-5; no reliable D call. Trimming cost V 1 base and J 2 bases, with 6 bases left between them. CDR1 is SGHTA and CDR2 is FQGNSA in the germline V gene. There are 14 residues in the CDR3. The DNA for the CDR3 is TGTGCCAGCAGCTTAGAGAGGGGCAATCAGCCCCAGCATTTT. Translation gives CASSLERGNQPQHF.

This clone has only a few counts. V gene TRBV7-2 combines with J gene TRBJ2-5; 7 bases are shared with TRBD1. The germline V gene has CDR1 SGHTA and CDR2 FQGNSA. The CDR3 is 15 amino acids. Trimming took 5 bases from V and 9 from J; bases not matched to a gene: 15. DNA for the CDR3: TGTGCCAGCAGCCCAACCGGGACAGCTGGCCAGGCCCAGTACTTC. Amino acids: CASSPTGTAGQAQYF.

The CDR3 sequence is CASSLTYTRAGELFF. The CDR3 DNA sequence: TGTGCCAGCAGCTTAACCTACACCCGGGCCGGGGAGCTGTTTTTT. The chain joins TRBV11-2 to TRBJ2-2; no firm D call. Germline CDR1 is SGHAT and CDR2 is FQNNGV. The V end was cut by 2 bases, the J end by 6 bases, with 13 bases between. The CDR3 runs to 15 residues.

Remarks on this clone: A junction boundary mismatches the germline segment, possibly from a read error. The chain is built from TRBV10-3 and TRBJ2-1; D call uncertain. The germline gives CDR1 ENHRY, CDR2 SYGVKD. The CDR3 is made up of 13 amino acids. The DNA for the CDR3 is TGTGCCAGCAGTCCCCGTCCTATCAATGAGCAGTTCTTC. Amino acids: CASSPRPINEQFF.

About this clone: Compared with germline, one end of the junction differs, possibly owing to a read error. The CDR3 sequence is CASSLAGQGDEQYF. Written as DNA, the CDR3 is TGCGCCAGCAGTTTGGCGGGACAGGGCGACGAGCAGTACTTC. V is TRBV5-1 and J is TRBJ2-7; 9 nucleotides align to TRBD1. Germline CDR1 SGHRS, CDR2 YFSETQ. This CDR3 has 14 amino acids.

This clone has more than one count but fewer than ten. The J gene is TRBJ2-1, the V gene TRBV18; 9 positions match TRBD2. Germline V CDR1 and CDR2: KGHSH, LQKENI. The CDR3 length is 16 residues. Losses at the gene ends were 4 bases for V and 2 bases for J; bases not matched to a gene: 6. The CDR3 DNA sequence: TGTGCCAGCTCACGCCGACCTAGCGGGACCTACAATGAGCAGTTCTTC. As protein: CASSRRPSGTYNEQFF.

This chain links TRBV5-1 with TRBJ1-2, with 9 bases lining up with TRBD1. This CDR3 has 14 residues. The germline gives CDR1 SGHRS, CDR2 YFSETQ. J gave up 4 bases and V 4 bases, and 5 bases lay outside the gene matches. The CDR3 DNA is TGCGCCAGCAGCACGGGACAGGGTACCTATGGCTACACCTTC. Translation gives CASSTGQGTYGYTF.

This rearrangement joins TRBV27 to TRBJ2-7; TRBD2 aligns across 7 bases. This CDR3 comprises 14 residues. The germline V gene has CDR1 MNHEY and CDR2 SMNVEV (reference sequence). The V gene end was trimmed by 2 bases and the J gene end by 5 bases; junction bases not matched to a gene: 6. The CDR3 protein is CASSLRRESDEQYF. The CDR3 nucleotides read TGTGCCAGCAGTTTAAGGCGGGAGTCGGACGAGCAGTACTTC.